These 19 T cell receptor beta chains originate from one sample sequenced in a study of blood T cells in healthy people across ages. PCR was performed a second time for about 7 to 12 cycles using a sample-barcoded 5' primer and a J-beta primer mix. MiXCR, applied by TCRdb to the 5' RACE reads, yields one record per CDR3 protein. This table has more than 550,000 distinct CDR3 sequences, 22% appearing once. The sequencing input was blood. Source of these receptors: a man between 65 and 85 years old in good health.

In this sample, this clonotype turned up a few times. CDR3 sequence (DNA): TGCAGTGCTGGGGGGGGCGGGCTTCAGCCCCAGCATTTT. Protein: CSAGGGGLQPQHF. V gene TRBV20-1 combines with J gene TRBJ1-5, with a possible D match to TRBD1 (6 bases). The CDR3 contains 13 residues. Deletions cut 5 bases from V and 6 bases from J, with 14 bases between. Germline V CDR1 and CDR2: DFQATT, SNEGSKA (reference sequence).

As regards this clonotype: The conserved closing phenylalanine or tryptophan is absent in this CDR3, likely reflecting a read error. V and J are TRBV12-3 or TRBV12-4 and TRBJ2-3, with TRBD2 identical over 8 bases. The trim removed 1 base at V and 2 bases at J, leaving 5 bases unmatched. CDR3 length: 16 amino acids. CDR3 DNA sequence: TGTGCCAGCAGTTTAGTTGCGGGAGGACACACAGATACGCAGTATTCT. Encoded protein: CASSLVAGGHTDTQYS.

This clonotype was found a few times. The gene calls are TRBV6-1 and TRBJ1-6; no reliable D call. The CDR3 is made up of 14 amino acids. V was cut by 2 bases and J by 7 bases, with 9 bases left in between. Germline CDR1 is MNHNS and CDR2 is SASEGT. The CDR3 coding sequence is TGTGCCAGCAGTGAATGGGCAGCGAATTCACCCCTCCACTTT. It specifies CASSEWAANSPLHF.

The chain is built from TRBV5-6 and TRBJ1-5; D ambiguous. With 7 bases removed from V and 6 bases from J, the gap between germline ends came to 14 bases. The CDR3 length is 13 residues. CDR1 and CDR2 (germline): SGHDT, YYEEEE. The CDR3 reads CASRLNERQPQHF. CDR3 bases: TGTGCCAGCCGACTTAACGAACGTCAGCCCCAGCATTTT.

This clonotype was counted at least ten times. The V and J genes are TRBV11-3 and TRBJ2-1; no clear D. CDR1 and CDR2 from the germline V gene are SGHNT and YENEEA. The CDR3 length is 14 residues. Trimming shortened V by 1 base and J by 8 bases, and 12 bases separated the two germline ends. CDR3 sequence: CASSLGRSSDEQFF. The CDR3 DNA reads TGTGCCAGCAGCTTAGGTCGTAGCAGCGATGAGCAGTTCTTC.

CDR3 nucleotide sequence: TGTGCCAGCAGCTTAGCGGGGAGGGGGGGCAATGAGCAGTTCTTC. Its protein product is CASSLAGRGGNEQFF. The J gene is TRBJ2-1, the V gene TRBV7-8; TRBD2 is a possible D gene (7 bases). The CDR3 covers 15 residues. Trimming left V 0 bases short and J 6 bases short, with 12 bases between. Germline V lookup: CDR1 SGHVS, CDR2 FQNEAQ.

The J gene is TRBJ2-3, the V gene TRBV12-3 or TRBV12-4; D unclear. The CDR3 runs 14 residues. The germline V and J ends were trimmed by 5 bases and 2 bases, with 11 bases remaining between them. The CDR3 nucleotides read TGTGCCAGCAGTGAGACTCTTTCCACAGATACGCAGTATTTT. Translated, it gives CASSETLSTDTQYF.

In this sample, this clonotype turned up many times. V usage is TRBV29-1 and J usage is TRBJ2-1; tentative D call: TRBD1 (6 bases). This CDR3 contains 14 residues. CDR1 SQVTM and CDR2 ANQGSEA come from the germline V gene. The V and J ends lost 5 bases and 3 bases respectively, with 14 bases between them. The CDR3 reads CSVQLQGIYNEQFF. The DNA for the CDR3 is TGCAGCGTTCAGCTTCAGGGGATCTACAATGAGCAGTTCTTC.

The chain recombines TRBV12-3 or TRBV12-4 with TRBJ2-7; D is ambiguous. The V end lost 3 bases, the J end lost 6 bases, and 18 bases lay between the germline ends. This CDR3 has 15 residues. CDR3 region: CASSLGQVSRFEQYV. The CDR3 nucleotides are TGTGCCAGCAGTTTGGGCCAGGTCTCCCGTTTCGAGCAGTACGTC.

The chain has TRBV7-2 and TRBJ2-3, with TRBD2 matching 8 bases. Germline-derived CDR1 and CDR2 are SGHTA and FQGNSA. The ends lost 5 bases at V and 2 bases at J; junction bases unmatched: 9. The CDR3 spans 16 residues. CDR3 in DNA: TGTGCCAGCAGCGTAATCCAACTAGCGGTCACAGATACGCAGTATTTT. Translation gives CASSVIQLAVTDTQYF.

The chain uses TRBV20-1 and TRBJ2-1, with D perhaps being TRBD1 or TRBD2 (6 bases each). This CDR3 comprises 14 residues. V was trimmed by 5 bases and J by 8 bases, leaving 19 bases between them. Germline CDR1 reads DFQATT; CDR2 reads SNEGSKA (reference sequence). The CDR3 protein is CSAGAGQGNHEQFF. In nucleotides, the CDR3 is TGCAGTGCTGGAGCGGGCCAGGGGAATCATGAGCAGTTCTTC.

The chain recombines TRBV29-1 with TRBJ2-5; 13 bases line up with TRBD2. The J call may be wrong; the DNA end is better matched by TRBJ2-1. There are 19 residues in the CDR3. The germline V gene has CDR1 SQVTM and CDR2 ANQGSEA. This CDR3 reads CSVEGVGLAGAYTINEQFF. The CDR3 DNA reads as TGCAGCGTTGAGGGGGTAGGACTAGCGGGAGCTTATACGATCAATGAGCAGTTCTTC.

This chain uses TRBV5-1 with TRBJ1-2, with a tentative D call TRBD1 (5 bases). CDR1 is SGHRS, CDR2 YFSETQ, per germline. The CDR3 is 14 residues long. Trimming took off 1 base at V and 3 bases at J, with 10 bases between the two ends. CDR3 sequence: CASSLTGDYYGYTF. The CDR3 nucleotides read TGCGCCAGCAGCTTGACGGGGGACTACTATGGCTACACCTTC.

V usage is TRBV20-1 and J usage is TRBJ1-2, with D maybe TRBD1 (6 bases). The CDR3 sequence is 14 residues long. The V gene's germline CDR1 is DFQATT and CDR2 SNEGSKA (reference sequence). V lost 2 bases and J 6 bases, leaving 16 bases between the germline ends. CDR3 protein: CSARPPTGTDGYTF. CDR3 in DNA: TGCAGTGCTAGACCCCCCACAGGGACCGATGGCTACACCTTC.

This chain uses TRBV20-1 with TRBJ2-5; 13 bases map to TRBD2. The DNA end is more similar to TRBJ2-1, so the J call may be wrong. This CDR3 region has 15 residues. The germline V gene has CDR1 DFQATT and CDR2 SNEGSKA (reference sequence). The CDR3 sequence: CSAGGTSGVGNEQFF. The CDR3, as DNA: TGCAGTGCTGGGGGGACTAGCGGGGTAGGGAATGAGCAGTTCTTC.

As DNA, the CDR3 is TGCAGTGCTAGAGATATTAGAGGGGCGGGCGGCTACACCTTC. Protein sequence: CSARDIRGAGGYTF. The gene calls are TRBV20-1 and TRBJ1-2; maybe TRBD1 (5 bases). Between the trimmed V and J ends, which lost 0 bases and 8 bases, there was a span of 16 bases. The CDR3 has 14 amino acids. Germline V gene data show CDR1 as DFQATT and CDR2 as SNEGSKA (reference sequence).

V is TRBV18 and J is TRBJ2-5; the match to TRBD2 covers 10 bases. The end of the DNA is better explained by TRBJ2-7, so the J call may be wrong. Germline CDR1 reads KGHSH; CDR2 reads LQKENI. This CDR3 spans 16 amino acids. The CDR3 reads CASSPASGRSVNEQYF. DNA for the CDR3: TGTGCCAGCTCACCCGCTAGCGGGAGATCAGTAAACGAGCAGTACTTC.

This clonotype has just a few counts. This sequence joins TRBV27 and TRBJ2-1; 8 bases line up with TRBD2. This CDR3 region has 18 residues. Trimming took 1 base from V and 4 from J; bases not matched to a gene: 12. Germline V gene sequence: CDR1 MNHEY, CDR2 SMNVEV (reference sequence). The CDR3 DNA reads as TGTGCCAGCAGTTTATTCGATCCCAAGCGGGGGCCATACAATGAGCAGTTCTTC. Protein: CASSLFDPKRGPYNEQFF.

J is TRBJ2-5 and V is TRBV5-4, with TRBD2 matching 7 bases. The CDR3 runs to 18 residues. Germline-derived CDR1 and CDR2 are SGHNT and YYREEE (reference sequence). Trimming took 1 base from V and 7 from J; bases not matched to a gene: 19. The CDR3 loop is CASSLRGISSGSSWTQYF. The CDR3 nucleotides read TGTGCCAGCAGCTTGAGAGGTATTTCTAGCGGATCTTCATGGACCCAGTACTTC. The full variable domain, rest sourced from reference TRBV5-4 and TRBJ2-5, is ETGVTQSPTHLIKTRGQQVTLRCSSQSGHNTVSWYQQALGQGPQFIFQYYREEENGRGNFPPRFSGLQFPNYSSELNVNALELDDSALYLCASSLRGISSGSSWTQYFGPGTRLLVL.